The 23 T cell receptor beta chains given below trace back to one sample, sequenced in a study of cytomegalovirus exposure and HLA in healthy donors. Generated by immunoSEQ multiplex PCR, the TCRdb table keeps only in-frame clones and is missing some. The profile shows some 330,000 clones, roughly 88% of them singletons. The sequenced sample was PBMCs. The source is a woman between 18 and 30 years old in good health and CMV-seronegative.

V usage is TRBV28 and J usage is TRBJ1-5; no firm D call. The V and J ends lost 1 base and 0 bases respectively, with 10 bases between them. The CDR3 spans 16 residues. CDR1 is MDHEN and CDR2 is SYDVKM in the germline V gene. The CDR3 protein is CASSLLSQYSNQPQHF. The CDR3 DNA reads as TGTGCCAGCAGTTTATTGTCGCAGTATAGCAATCAGCCCCAGCATTTT.

This chain connects TRBV6-1 to TRBJ2-1; 8 bases line up with TRBD1. This CDR3 has 15 amino acids. CDR1 and CDR2 from the germline V gene are MNHNS and SASEGT. Losses at the gene ends were 8 bases for V and 4 bases for J; bases not matched to a gene: 10. The DNA of the CDR3 is TGTGCCAGCGGTCGGGACAGGATTAAGTACAATGAGCAGTTCTTC. Amino acid sequence: CASGRDRIKYNEQFF.

This chain joins TRBV2 and TRBJ1-4; TRBD1 matches at 7 bases. Germline V lookup: CDR1 SNHLY, CDR2 FYNNEI. J gave up 6 bases and V 0 bases, and 4 bases lay outside the gene matches. The CDR3 has 15 amino acids. The CDR3 here is CASSEAQGTDEKLFF. CDR3 sequence (DNA): TGTGCCAGCAGTGAAGCGCAAGGGACAGATGAAAAACTGTTTTTT.

The gene calls are TRBV29-1 and TRBJ2-7, with no clear D. The CDR3 loop spans 14 amino acids. Germline CDR1 SQVTM, CDR2 ANQGSEA. CDR3 nucleotides: TGCAGGTACCCCAGGCACACCTTCTCCTACGAGCAGTACTTC. As protein: CRYPRHTFSYEQYF.

The chain couples TRBV28 to TRBJ2-7, with 9 bases identical to TRBD1. This CDR3 has 15 residues. CDR1 is MDHEN, CDR2 SYDVKM, per germline. V was clipped by 7 bases and J by 4 bases; unmatched bases: 11. CDR3 DNA: TGTGCCAGCACCCTCCCCGGGACAGGGAGGTACGAGCAGTACTTC. This translates into CASTLPGTGRYEQYF.

V is TRBV5-1 and J is TRBJ2-7; TRBD1 aligns across 7 bases. The CDR3 length is 15 residues. Germline loops: CDR1 SGHRS, CDR2 YFSETQ. The J segment lost 5 bases and the V segment lost 5 bases, leaving 13 bases of the junction unmatched. In DNA form, the CDR3 reads TGCGCCAGCAGTGGGGATGGGAAAGGGGGCAACGAGCAGTACTTC. Its translation is CASSGDGKGGNEQYF.

The chain combines TRBV4-2 with TRBJ2-5; 8 bases line up with TRBD2. After removal of 4 bases from V and 2 bases from J, the junction contained 6 bases not matched to a gene. This CDR3 is 15 amino acids long. CDR1 LGHNA and CDR2 YNFKEQ come from the germline V gene. Here the CDR3 DNA reads TGTGCCAGCAGCCTCCAACTAGCGGATCAAGAGACCCAGTACTTC. The encoded protein is CASSLQLADQETQYF.

The chain carries TRBV2 and TRBJ1-5; D may be TRBD1 (5 bases). Trimming removed 7 bases from V and 9 bases from J, with 13 bases in between. The CDR3 totals 12 residues. CDR1 is SNHLY, CDR2 FYNNEI, per germline. CDR3 sequence reads: CASTLSQGPQHF. In DNA form, the CDR3 reads TGTGCCAGCACGTTGAGCCAGGGGCCCCAGCATTTT.

The table lists this clone with a count of one. This rearrangement joins TRBV9 to TRBJ2-3, with TRBD2 matching over 8 bases. The V gene end was trimmed by 0 bases and the J gene end by 2 bases; junction bases not matched to a gene: 14. Germline V CDR1 and CDR2: SGDLS, YYNGEE. The CDR3 runs 19 residues. The CDR3, as DNA: TGTGCCAGCAGCGTAGGCGGCGGGAGGCGACTACGATACACAGATACGCAGTATTTT. Translating it yields CASSVGGGRRLRYTDTQYF.

The chain links TRBV2 to TRBJ1-1; 10 bases line up with TRBD1. The CDR3 has 23 amino acids. The germline V gene has CDR1 SNHLY and CDR2 FYNNEI. V lost 8 bases, J lost 0 bases, and 30 bases stayed unmatched. The chain's CDR3 is CASRILSRFFGAGTGAMNTEAFF. CDR3 DNA sequence: TGTGCCAGCCGCATTTTGAGTCGTTTTTTCGGGGCGGGGACAGGGGCAATGAACACTGAAGCTTTCTTT.

The chain is built from TRBV7-9 and TRBJ2-7, with TRBD2 matching 11 bases. CDR3 length equals 16 residues. In germline, CDR1 is SEHNR, CDR2 FQNEAQ (reference sequence). Trimming removed 2 bases from V and 0 bases from J; junction bases left unmatched: 3. The CDR3 protein is CASSLLAGGSSYEQYF. DNA for the CDR3: TGTGCCAGCAGCTTATTAGCGGGAGGGAGCTCCTACGAGCAGTACTTC.

The rearrangement uses TRBV30 and TRBJ1-3; D is unclear. CDR1 is GTSNPN, CDR2 SVGIG, per germline (reference sequence). The V end lost 3 bases, the J end lost 4 bases, and 10 bases lay between the germline ends. The CDR3 is 13 amino acids. CDR3 DNA: TGTGCCTGGAGAGAGGCCATCGGAAACACCATATATTTT. It is translated as CAWREAIGNTIYF.

The gene calls are TRBV9 and TRBJ1-3, with D possibly TRBD1 on 5 matching bases. The V gene lost 4 bases and the J gene lost 0 bases, with 11 bases spanning the gap. The CDR3 has 15 amino acids. Germline assignment: CDR1 SGDLS and CDR2 YYNGEE. This chain's CDR3 is CASSPRAYSGNTIYF. DNA for the CDR3: TGTGCCAGCAGCCCCAGGGCCTACTCTGGAAACACCATATATTTT.

V and J are TRBV6-5 and TRBJ2-7; tentatively, D is TRBD1 (6 bases). CDR1 is MNHEY, CDR2 SVGAGI, per germline. Trimming left V 3 bases short and J 1 base short, with 16 bases between. The CDR3 sequence is 16 residues long. CDR3 DNA: TGTGCCAGCAGTTATATGATAGGGGGTAGTTCCTACGAGCAGTACTTC. Amino acid sequence: CASSYMIGGSSYEQYF.

This clone has just one count. This chain joins TRBV7-8 and TRBJ1-5, with TRBD1 matching 12 bases. Germline V lookup: CDR1 SGHVS, CDR2 FQNEAQ. The length of the CDR3 is 20 residues. The V and J ends lost 5 bases and 6 bases, in that order; junction bases with no gene match: 20. This CDR3 reads CASSQMSSGTGGSSGQPQHF. CDR3 DNA: TGTGCCAGCAGCCAAATGTCTTCCGGGACAGGGGGCTCGTCGGGTCAGCCCCAGCATTTT. Full variable domain (rest looked up from reference TRBV7-8 and TRBJ1-5): GAGVSQSPRYKVAKRGQDVALRCDPISGHVSLFWYQQALGQGPEFLTYFQNEAQLDKSGLPSDRFFAERPEGSVSTLKIQRTQQEDSAVYLCASSQMSSGTGGSSGQPQHFGDGTRLSIL.

This clone came up a few times. The rearrangement uses TRBV28 and TRBJ2-7; TRBD2 aligns across 11 bases. V dropped 6 bases and J dropped 2; count of bases not matched to a gene: 6. The CDR3 has 15 residues. Germline V gives CDR1 MDHEN, CDR2 SYDVKM. CDR3 protein: CASRMTSGVTYEQYF. CDR3 nucleotides: TGTGCCAGCAGAATGACTAGCGGGGTAACCTACGAGCAGTACTTC.

This chain connects TRBV30 to TRBJ1-4, with 9 bases fitting TRBD1. J lost 8 bases, V lost 3 bases, and 7 bases had no gene match. Germline-derived CDR1 and CDR2 are GTSNPN and SVGIG (reference sequence). The CDR3 is 14 residues long. The CDR3 reads CAWSQQGANEKLFF. CDR3 nucleotides: TGTGCCTGGAGCCAACAGGGGGCGAACGAAAAACTGTTTTTT.

This clone was picked up a small number of times. An end of the junction does not agree with germline; a read error may underlie this. Written as DNA, the CDR3 is TGTAGAACAGGGGGAGGGGAGCAGTTCTTC. This gives the protein CRTGGGEQFF. This chain connects TRBV20-1 to TRBJ2-1; maybe TRBD1 (8 bases). Germline V gene lookup returns CDR1 DFQATT and CDR2 SNEGSKA (reference sequence). This CDR3 has 10 amino acids.

The rearrangement joins TRBV7-2 to TRBJ1-2, with TRBD1 matching 7 bases. The CDR3 spans 14 residues. Germline CDR1 reads SGHTA; CDR2 reads FQGNSA. The ends lost 6 bases at V and 7 bases at J; junction bases unmatched: 11. CDR3 sequence reads: CASSLGGSRGGYTF. The CDR3 nucleotides are TGTGCCAGCAGTCTAGGGGGCTCCAGGGGTGGCTACACCTTC. Full variable domain (rest looked up from reference TRBV7-2 and TRBJ1-2): GAGVSQSPSNKVTEKGKDVELRCDPISGHTALYWYRQSLGQGLEFLIYFQGNSAPDKSGLPSDRFSAERTGGSVSTLTIQRTQQEDSAVYLCASSLGGSRGGYTFGSGTRLTVV.

V is TRBV11-2 and J is TRBJ1-5; 9 bases are shared with TRBD1. Germline V gene sequence: CDR1 SGHAT, CDR2 FQNNGV. V dropped 1 base and J dropped 5; count of bases not matched to a gene: 3. The CDR3 totals 15 residues. The CDR3 loop reads CASSLVGTGYQPQHF. In nucleotides, the CDR3 is TGTGCCAGCAGCTTAGTGGGGACAGGGTATCAGCCCCAGCATTTT. The entire variable domain, with the rest obtained from reference TRBV11-2 and TRBJ1-5, is as follows: EAGVAQSPRYKIIEKRQSVAFWCNPISGHATLYWYQQILGQGPKLLIQFQNNGVVDDSQLPKDRFSAERLKGVDSTLKIQPAKLEDSAVYLCASSLVGTGYQPQHFGDGTRLSIL.

This chain connects TRBV19 to TRBJ1-5, with 8 nucleotides matching TRBD1. Trimming at V came to 5 bases and at J to 2 bases, leaving 8 bases not matched to a gene. The CDR3 runs to 16 residues. Germline V gene lookup returns CDR1 LNHDA and CDR2 SQIVND (reference sequence). The CDR3 loop reads CASSFRLDRGNQPQHF. The DNA for the CDR3 is TGTGCCAGTAGTTTCAGACTGGACAGGGGCAATCAGCCCCAGCATTTT.

This rearrangement joins TRBV7-9 to TRBJ2-2; TRBD2 agrees at 9 bases. CDR1 SEHNR and CDR2 FQNEAQ come from the germline V gene (reference sequence). V was clipped by 5 bases and J by 4 bases; unmatched bases: 8. This CDR3 region has 16 residues. CDR3 nucleotides: TGTGCCAGCAGCCCTGGTCTAGCGGGAATCACCGGGGAGCTGTTTTTT. It translates to CASSPGLAGITGELFF.

This rearrangement joins TRBV2 to TRBJ2-2, with 7 bases aligning to TRBD1. The CDR3 runs 14 residues. CDR1 is SNHLY and CDR2 is FYNNEI in the germline V gene. V was clipped by 6 bases and J by 5 bases; unmatched bases: 6. CDR3 sequence: CASSMGQPTGELFF. CDR3 sequence (DNA): TGTGCCAGCAGCATGGGACAGCCAACCGGGGAGCTGTTTTTT.